The clone carrying this TCR beta chain was detected many times. This specimen belongs to a study of molecular identifiers for immune sequencing clone quantification. TCRdb reprocessed the PCR reads via MiXCR and lists one record per CDR3 protein. The sample lists about 510,000 distinct CDR3 sequences, about 25% occurring once. The CDR3 runs 13 residues. Germline V CDR1 and CDR2: SGHDN, FVKESK. V lost 5 bases to trimming and J lost 3 bases, with 7 bases between them. This chain joins TRBV14 and TRBJ2-2, with D uncertain. Material: naive CD8+ T cells from blood, with Jurkat cell RNA spiked in. Subset indicated: FACS-sorted CD8+CD4-CCR7+CD45RA+ naive T cells. This receptor was obtained from a human donor in good health. Some libraries in this study had Jurkat cell RNA spiked in. CDR3 bases: TGTGCCAGCAGCTTAACTTACACCGGGGAGCTGTTTTTT. This gives the protein CASSLTYTGELFF.